These T cell receptor beta chains were read from a single sample in a study of cytomegalovirus exposure and HLA in healthy donors. Using immunoSEQ multiplex PCR, the repertoire was profiled, and TCRdb retains in-frame clones only, with some absent. The table lists approximately 190,000 clones, around 84% of them singletons. Sequences were obtained from PBMCs. These receptor sequences come from a young man in good health and CMV-seropositive. Each CDR3 is given with its conserved first and last residue.

len,j_gene,v_gene,CDR3aa
15,TRBJ1-1,TRBV30,CAWSWGRPQNTEAFF
18,TRBJ1-5,TRBV28,CASSFSEQGASSNQPQHF
15,TRBJ2-5,TRBV18,CASSPGSAGQETQYF
13,TRBJ2-7,TRBV27,CASSLGHTYEQYF
15,TRBJ1-5,TRBV6-1,CASSPGVGGNQPQHF
15,TRBJ1-5,TRBV6-1,CASSEAGEGNQPQHF
15,TRBJ2-7,TRBV18,CASSPLGPGSHEQYF
17,TRBJ2-3,TRBV11-2,CASSLVPAGGPKDTQYF
15,TRBJ1-5,TRBV28,CASSSMTGRNQPQHF
15,TRBJ1-5,TRBV19,CASSQGLSGNQPQHF
14,TRBJ1-2,TRBV6-5,CASSYEGQGIGYTF
16,TRBJ2-6,TRBV27,CASSWTGRAGANVLTF
14,TRBJ2-3,TRBV29-1,CSVDLGLSTDTQYF
16,TRBJ2-1,TRBV4-2,CASSQEAGTGSNEQFF
16,TRBJ2-1,TRBV7-8,CASSLVASGSMNEQFF
13,TRBJ1-1,TRBV18,CASSPTSQGEAFF
14,TRBJ1-3,TRBV6-6,CASSYEASGNTIYF
19,TRBJ2-5,TRBV2,CASSPTAYKLAGVQETQYF
14,TRBJ2-3,TRBV15,CATRPVIEGDTQYF
16,TRBJ1-1,TRBV23-1,CATPKPKARMNTEAFF
14,TRBJ2-2,TRBV29-1,CSAGHFANTGELFF
14,TRBJ2-1,TRBV5-1,CASAGGSSYNEQFF
14,TRBJ2-5,TRBV2,CATKVLAGGETQYF
13,TRBJ1-2,TRBV18,CASSHTGESGYTF
17,TRBJ2-1,TRBV28,CASSLGGSPLKFNEQFF
14,TRBJ2-7,TRBV28,CASSLSDRTYEQYF
19,TRBJ2-7,TRBV4-3,CASSQERGGRLAVPYEQYF
13,TRBJ2-7,TRBV5-4,CASRPRDRYEQYF
13,TRBJ2-7,TRBV6-4,CASNPDKSYEQYF
15,TRBJ1-1,TRBV28,CASSSLIGANAEAFF
15,TRBJ2-7,TRBV11-2,CASSLGLAGAYEQYF
15,TRBJ2-7,TRBV9,CASSVGSGHLIEQYF
15,TRBJ2-1,TRBV5-1,CASSFDLAVNNEQFF
15,TRBJ1-1,TRBV4-1,CASSPREARPTEAFF
15,TRBJ2-2,TRBV28,CASAPLAGNTGELFF
14,TRBJ2-7,TRBV30,CAWRVAGGTYEQYF
16,TRBJ2-3,TRBV7-9,CASSLGTGTGGDTQYF
14,TRBJ2-7,TRBV13,CASSLGGGPLEQYF
17,TRBJ2-3,TRBV7-2,CASSPVSAGGGADTQYF
13,TRBJ1-2,TRBV7-2,CATLGQGNYGYTF
16,TRBJ2-2,TRBV27,CASSLSDSRVAGELFF
12,TRBJ2-7,TRBV10-3,CASRAEDYEQYF